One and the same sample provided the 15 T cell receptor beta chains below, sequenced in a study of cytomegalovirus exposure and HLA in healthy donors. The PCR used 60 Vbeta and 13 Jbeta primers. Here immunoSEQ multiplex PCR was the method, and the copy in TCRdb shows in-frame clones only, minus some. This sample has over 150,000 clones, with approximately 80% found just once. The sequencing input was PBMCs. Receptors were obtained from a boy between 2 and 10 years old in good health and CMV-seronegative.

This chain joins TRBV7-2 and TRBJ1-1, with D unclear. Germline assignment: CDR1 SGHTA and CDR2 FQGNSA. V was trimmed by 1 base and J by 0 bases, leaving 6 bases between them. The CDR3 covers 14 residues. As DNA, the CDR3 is TGTGCCAGCAGCTTAGTAGCGGTGAACACTGAAGCTTTCTTT. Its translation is CASSLVAVNTEAFF.

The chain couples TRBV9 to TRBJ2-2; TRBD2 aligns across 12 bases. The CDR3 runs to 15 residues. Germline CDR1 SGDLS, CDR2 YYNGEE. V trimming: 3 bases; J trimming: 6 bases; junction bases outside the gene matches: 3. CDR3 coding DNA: TGTGCCAGCAGCGCTTCTAGCGGGGGGGCCGGGGAGCTGTTTTTT. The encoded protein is CASSASSGGAGELFF.

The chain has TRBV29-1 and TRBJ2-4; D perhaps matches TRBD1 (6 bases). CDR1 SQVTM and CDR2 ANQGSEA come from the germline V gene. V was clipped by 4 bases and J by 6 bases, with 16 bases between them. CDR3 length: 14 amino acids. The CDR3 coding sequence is TGCAGCGTTGCAGGGGATCTGGGGGCAAACATTCAGTACTTC. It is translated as CSVAGDLGANIQYF.

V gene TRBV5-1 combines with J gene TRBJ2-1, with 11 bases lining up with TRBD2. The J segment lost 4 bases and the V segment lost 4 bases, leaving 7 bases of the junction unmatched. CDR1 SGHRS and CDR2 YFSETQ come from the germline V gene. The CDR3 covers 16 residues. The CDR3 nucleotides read TGCGCCAGCAGCACAACTAGCGGGAGTTATTACAATGAGCAGTTCTTC. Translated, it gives CASSTTSGSYYNEQFF.

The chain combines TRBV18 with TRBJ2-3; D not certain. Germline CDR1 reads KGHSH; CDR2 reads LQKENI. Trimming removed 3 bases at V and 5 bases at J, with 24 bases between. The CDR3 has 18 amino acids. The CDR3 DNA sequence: TGTGCCAGCTCACCGCGTCGACGTAACGGGTCGACCGGAGATACGCAGTATTTT. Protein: CASSPRRRNGSTGDTQYF.

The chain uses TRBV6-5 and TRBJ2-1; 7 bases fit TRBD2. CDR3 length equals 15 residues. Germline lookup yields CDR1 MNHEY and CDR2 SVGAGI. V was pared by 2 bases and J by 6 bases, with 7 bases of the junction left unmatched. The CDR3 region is CASSYRGLGVNEQFF. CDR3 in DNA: TGTGCCAGCAGTTACCGCGGACTAGGGGTCAATGAGCAGTTCTTC.

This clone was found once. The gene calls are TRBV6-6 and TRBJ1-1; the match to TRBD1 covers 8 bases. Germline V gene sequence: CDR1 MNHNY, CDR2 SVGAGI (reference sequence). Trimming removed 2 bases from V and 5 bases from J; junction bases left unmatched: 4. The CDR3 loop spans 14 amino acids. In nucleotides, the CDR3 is TGTGCCAGCAGTTACGACAGGGGAGGGACTGAAGCTTTCTTT. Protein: CASSYDRGGTEAFF.

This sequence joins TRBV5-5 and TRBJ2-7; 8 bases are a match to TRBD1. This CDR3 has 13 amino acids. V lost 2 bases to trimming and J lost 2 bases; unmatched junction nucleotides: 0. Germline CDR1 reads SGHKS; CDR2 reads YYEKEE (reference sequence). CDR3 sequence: CASSLQGAYEQYF. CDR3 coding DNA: TGTGCCAGCAGCTTACAGGGGGCCTACGAGCAGTACTTC.

As DNA, the CDR3 is TGTGCCTGGAGTGTACAGGTCGCAGGGGTGGGTGAGACCCAGTACTTC. It yields the protein CAWSVQVAGVGETQYF. V is TRBV30 and J is TRBJ2-5; possible D gene TRBD1, 6 bases. Germline V gene lookup returns CDR1 GTSNPN and CDR2 SVGIG (reference sequence). CDR3 length equals 16 residues. V lost 0 bases and J 5 bases, leaving 19 bases between the germline ends.

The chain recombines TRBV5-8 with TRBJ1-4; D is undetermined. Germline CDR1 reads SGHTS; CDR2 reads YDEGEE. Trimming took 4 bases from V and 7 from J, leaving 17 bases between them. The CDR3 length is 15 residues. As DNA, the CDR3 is TGTGCCAGCAGCGAGAGGAACAGTGGAGGTGAAAAACTGTTTTTT. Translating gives CASSERNSGGEKLFF.

The CDR3 here is CASSFPGTGGTEAFF. The CDR3 region has the DNA TGTGCCAGCAGTTTCCCCGGGACAGGGGGCACTGAAGCTTTCTTT. The chain carries TRBV28 and TRBJ1-1; 11 bases are a match to TRBD1. CDR3 length equals 15 residues. With V trimmed by 3 bases and J by 4 bases, 4 bases remained unmatched. Germline V gene sequence: CDR1 MDHEN, CDR2 SYDVKM.

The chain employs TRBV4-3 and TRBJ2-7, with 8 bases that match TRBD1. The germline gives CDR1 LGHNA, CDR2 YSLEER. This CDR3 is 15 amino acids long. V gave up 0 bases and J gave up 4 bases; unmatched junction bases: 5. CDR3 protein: CASSQEGGQVYEQYF. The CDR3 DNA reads TGCGCCAGCAGCCAAGAGGGGGGACAGGTTTACGAGCAGTACTTC.

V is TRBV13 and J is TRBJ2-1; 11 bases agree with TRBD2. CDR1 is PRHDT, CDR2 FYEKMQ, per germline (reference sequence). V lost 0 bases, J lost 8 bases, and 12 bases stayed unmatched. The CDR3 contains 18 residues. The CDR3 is CASSLGSAGTSGVDEQFF. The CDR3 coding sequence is TGTGCCAGCAGCTTAGGATCGGCCGGGACTAGCGGCGTCGATGAGCAGTTCTTC.

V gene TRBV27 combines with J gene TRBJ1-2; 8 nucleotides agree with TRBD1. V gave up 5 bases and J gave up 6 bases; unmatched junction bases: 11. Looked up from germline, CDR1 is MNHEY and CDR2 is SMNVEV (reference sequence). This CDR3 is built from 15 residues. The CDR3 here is CASSPWTGFRNGYTF. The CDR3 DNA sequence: TGTGCCAGCAGTCCCTGGACAGGGTTCAGGAATGGCTACACCTTC.

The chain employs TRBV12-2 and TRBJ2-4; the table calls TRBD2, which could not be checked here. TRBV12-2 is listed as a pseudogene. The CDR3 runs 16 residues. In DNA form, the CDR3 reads TGTGCAAGTCGCCCCCGGTCTGAAGTAGCCAAAAACATTCAGTACTTC. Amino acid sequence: CASRPRSEVAKNIQYF.